The clone carrying this TCR beta chain showed up many times. What it binds is not known. The data stem from a study of T cell repertoires in cytomegalovirus infection. Overall study findings and caveats: The ex vivo response showed dominance by HLA-C-restricted CMV-specific TCR beta clonotypes.

TCRdb re-analysed the reads in MiXCR, keeping a single row per CDR3 protein. Altogether approximately 76,000 distinct CDR3 sequences are present, around 3.5% being singletons, with the ten largest covering over 4.5%. Germline-derived CDR1 and CDR2 are MGHRA and YSYEKL. J lost 0 bases, V lost 3 bases, and 5 bases had no gene match. CDR3 length equals 15 residues. The J gene is TRBJ2-7, the V gene TRBV4-1, with 7 bases aligning to TRBD2. The sample taken for sequencing was PBMCs. The receptor's source is a human donor in good health (CMV status not recorded). Some clones in this sample may be carry-over from other donors' samples. In DNA, the CDR3 is TGCGCCAGCAGCCATCCAGCGGGGAGCTCCTACGAGCAGTACTTC. Translating gives CASSHPAGSSYEQYF.